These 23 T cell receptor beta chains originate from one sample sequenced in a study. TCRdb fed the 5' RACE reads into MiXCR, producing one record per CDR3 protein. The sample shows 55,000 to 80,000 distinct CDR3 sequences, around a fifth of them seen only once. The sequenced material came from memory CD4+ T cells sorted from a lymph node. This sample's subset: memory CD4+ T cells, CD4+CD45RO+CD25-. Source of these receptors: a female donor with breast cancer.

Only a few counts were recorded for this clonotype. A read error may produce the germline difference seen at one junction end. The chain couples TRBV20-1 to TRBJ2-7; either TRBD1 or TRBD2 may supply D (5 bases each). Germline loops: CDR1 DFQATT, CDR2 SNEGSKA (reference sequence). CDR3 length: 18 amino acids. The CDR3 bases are TGCAGTGCTCGAACCCGGCCAGGGAGAGGGGTAAGCTCCTATGAGCAGTACTTC. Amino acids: CSARTRPGRGVSSYEQYF.

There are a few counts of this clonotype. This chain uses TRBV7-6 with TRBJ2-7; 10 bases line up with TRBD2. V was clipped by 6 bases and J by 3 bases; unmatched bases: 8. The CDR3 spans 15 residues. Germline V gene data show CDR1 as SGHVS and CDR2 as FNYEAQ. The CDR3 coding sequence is TGTGCCAGCAGTCAAGCGGGAGGGGGGCTCTACGAGCAGTACTTC. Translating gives CASSQAGGGLYEQYF.

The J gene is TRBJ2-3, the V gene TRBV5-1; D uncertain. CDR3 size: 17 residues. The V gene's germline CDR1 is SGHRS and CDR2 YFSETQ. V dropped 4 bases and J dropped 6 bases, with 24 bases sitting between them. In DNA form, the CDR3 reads TGCGCCAGCAGCAAAACCCATAGGCCCGACGCCAGGGATACGCAGTATTTT. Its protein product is CASSKTHRPDARDTQYF.

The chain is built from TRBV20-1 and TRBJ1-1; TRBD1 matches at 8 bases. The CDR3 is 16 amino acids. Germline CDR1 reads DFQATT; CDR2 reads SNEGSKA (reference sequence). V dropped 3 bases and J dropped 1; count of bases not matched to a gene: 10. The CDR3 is CSARRGTGSANTEAFF. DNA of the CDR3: TGCAGTGCTAGGAGAGGGACAGGAAGTGCGAACACTGAAGCTTTCTTT.

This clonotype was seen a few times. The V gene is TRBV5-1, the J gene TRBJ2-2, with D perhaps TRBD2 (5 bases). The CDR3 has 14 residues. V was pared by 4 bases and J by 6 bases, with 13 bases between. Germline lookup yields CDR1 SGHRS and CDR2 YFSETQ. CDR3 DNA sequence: TGCGCCAGCAGCCCGGCAGTCGGGGCCGGGGAGCTGTTTTTT. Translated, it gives CASSPAVGAGELFF. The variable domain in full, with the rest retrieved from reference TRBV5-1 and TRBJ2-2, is KAGVTQTPRYLIKTRGQQVTLSCSPISGHRSVSWYQQTPGQGLQFLFEYFSETQRNKGNFPGRFSGRQFSNSRSEMNVSTLELGDSALYLCASSPAVGAGELFFGEGSRLTVL.

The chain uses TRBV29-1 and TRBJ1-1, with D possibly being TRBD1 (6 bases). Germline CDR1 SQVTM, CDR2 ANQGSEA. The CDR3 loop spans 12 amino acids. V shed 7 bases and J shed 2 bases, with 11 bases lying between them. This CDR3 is CSAAGVNTEAFF. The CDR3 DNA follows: TGCAGCGCCGCAGGGGTTAACACTGAAGCTTTCTTT.

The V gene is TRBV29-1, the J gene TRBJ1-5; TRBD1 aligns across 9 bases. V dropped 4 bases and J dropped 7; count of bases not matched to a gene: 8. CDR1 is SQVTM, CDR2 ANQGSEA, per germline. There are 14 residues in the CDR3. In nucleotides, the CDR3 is TGCAGCGTTGTGGACAGGGGTGTTGGACAGCCCCAGCATTTT. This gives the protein CSVVDRGVGQPQHF.

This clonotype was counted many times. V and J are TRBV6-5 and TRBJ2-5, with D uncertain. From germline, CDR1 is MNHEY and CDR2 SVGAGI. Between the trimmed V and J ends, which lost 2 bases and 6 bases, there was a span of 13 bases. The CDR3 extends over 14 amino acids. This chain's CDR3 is CASSYGRMGQTQYF. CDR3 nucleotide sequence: TGTGCCAGCAGTTACGGCAGAATGGGCCAGACCCAGTACTTC.

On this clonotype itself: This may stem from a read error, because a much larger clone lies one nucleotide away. Here the CDR3 DNA reads TGTGCCAGCAGTCCCTGGGAGGGCTACGCCTTC. Its translation is CASSPWEGYAF. The V and J genes are TRBV2 and TRBJ1-2; the D is unclear. This CDR3 has 11 residues. The germline V gene has CDR1 SNHLY and CDR2 FYNNEI. The full variable domain, rest sourced from reference TRBV2 and TRBJ1-2, is EPEVTQTPSHQVTQMGQEVILRCVPISNHLYFYWYRQILGQKVEFLVSFYNNEISEKSEIFDDQFSVERPDGSNFTLKIRSTKLEDSAMYFCASSPWEGYAFGSGTRLTVV.

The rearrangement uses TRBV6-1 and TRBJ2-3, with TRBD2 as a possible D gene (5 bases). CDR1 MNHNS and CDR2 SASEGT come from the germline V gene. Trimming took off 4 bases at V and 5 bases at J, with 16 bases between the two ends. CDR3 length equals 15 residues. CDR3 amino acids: CASSVTWRGRDTQYF. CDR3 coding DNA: TGTGCCAGCAGTGTAACGTGGCGAGGGAGAGATACGCAGTATTTT.

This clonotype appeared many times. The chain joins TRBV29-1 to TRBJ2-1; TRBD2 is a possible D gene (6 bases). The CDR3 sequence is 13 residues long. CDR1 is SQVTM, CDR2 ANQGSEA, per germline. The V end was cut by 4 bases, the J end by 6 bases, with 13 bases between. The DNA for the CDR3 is TGCAGCGTTGGACGGATTAGCGGCAATGAGCAGTTCTTC. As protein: CSVGRISGNEQFF.

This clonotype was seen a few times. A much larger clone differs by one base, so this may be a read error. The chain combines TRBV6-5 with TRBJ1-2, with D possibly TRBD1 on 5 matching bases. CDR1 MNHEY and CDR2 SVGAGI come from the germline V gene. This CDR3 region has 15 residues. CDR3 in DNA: TGTGCCAGCAGTTACTCACAGGCATTTAACTATGGCTACGCCTTC. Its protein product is CASSYSQAFNYGYAF.

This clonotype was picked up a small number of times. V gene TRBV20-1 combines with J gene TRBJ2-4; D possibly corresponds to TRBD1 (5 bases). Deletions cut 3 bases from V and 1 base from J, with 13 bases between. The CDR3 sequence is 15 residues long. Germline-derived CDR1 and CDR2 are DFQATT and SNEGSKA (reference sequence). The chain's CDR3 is CSASRQLGAKNIQYF. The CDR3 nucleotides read TGCAGTGCTAGTCGACAGTTGGGGGCCAAAAACATTCAGTACTTC.

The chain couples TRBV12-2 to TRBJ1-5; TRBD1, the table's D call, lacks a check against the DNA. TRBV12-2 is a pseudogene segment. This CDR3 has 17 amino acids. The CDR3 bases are TGTGCAAGTCTCGCATCCACCCTGACAGGGAGAGATCAGCCCCAGCATTTT. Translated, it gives CASLASTLTGRDQPQHF.

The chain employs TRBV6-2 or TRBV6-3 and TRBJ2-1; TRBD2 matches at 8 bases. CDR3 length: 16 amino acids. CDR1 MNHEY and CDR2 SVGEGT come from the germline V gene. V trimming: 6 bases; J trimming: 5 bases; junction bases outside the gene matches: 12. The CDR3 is CASRRIPRGGHNEQFF. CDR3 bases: TGTGCCAGCAGAAGGATACCTCGGGGGGGCCACAATGAGCAGTTCTTC.

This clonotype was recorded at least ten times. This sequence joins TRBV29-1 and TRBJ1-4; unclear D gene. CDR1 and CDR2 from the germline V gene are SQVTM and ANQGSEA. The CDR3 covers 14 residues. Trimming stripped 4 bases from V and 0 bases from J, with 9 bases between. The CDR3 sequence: CSVVGTATNEKLFF. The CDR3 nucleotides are TGCAGCGTTGTGGGTACGGCAACTAATGAAAAACTGTTTTTT.

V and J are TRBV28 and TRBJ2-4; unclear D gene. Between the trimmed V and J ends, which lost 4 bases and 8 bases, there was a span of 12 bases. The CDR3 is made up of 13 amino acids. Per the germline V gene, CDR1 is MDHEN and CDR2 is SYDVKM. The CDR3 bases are TGTGCCAGCAGTTCTACGGCGTCACACATTCAGTACTTC. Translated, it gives CASSSTASHIQYF.

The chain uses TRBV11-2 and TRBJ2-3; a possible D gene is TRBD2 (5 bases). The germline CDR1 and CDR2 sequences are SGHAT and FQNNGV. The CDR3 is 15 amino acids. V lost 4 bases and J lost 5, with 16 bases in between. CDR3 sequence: CASSSIVGAQDTQYF. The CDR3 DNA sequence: TGTGCCAGCAGCTCCATTGTGGGAGCCCAAGATACGCAGTATTTT.

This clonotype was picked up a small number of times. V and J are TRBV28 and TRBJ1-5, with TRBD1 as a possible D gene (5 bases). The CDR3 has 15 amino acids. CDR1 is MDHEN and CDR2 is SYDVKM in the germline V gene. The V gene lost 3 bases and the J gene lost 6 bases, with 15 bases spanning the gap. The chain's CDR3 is CASSLGRAEVQPQHF. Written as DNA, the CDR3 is TGTGCCAGCAGTTTGGGCAGGGCCGAGGTTCAGCCCCAGCATTTT.

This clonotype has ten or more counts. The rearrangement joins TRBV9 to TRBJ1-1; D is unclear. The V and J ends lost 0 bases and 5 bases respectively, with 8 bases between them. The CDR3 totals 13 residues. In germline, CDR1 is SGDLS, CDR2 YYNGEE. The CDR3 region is CASSVGRGTEAFF. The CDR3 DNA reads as TGTGCCAGCAGCGTAGGGCGTGGTACTGAAGCTTTCTTT.

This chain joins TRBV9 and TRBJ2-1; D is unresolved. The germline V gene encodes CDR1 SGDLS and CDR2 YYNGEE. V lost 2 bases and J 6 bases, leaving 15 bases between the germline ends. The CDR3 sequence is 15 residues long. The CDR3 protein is CASSVQTYASNEQFF. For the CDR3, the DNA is TGTGCCAGCAGCGTGCAGACTTATGCTAGCAATGAGCAGTTCTTC. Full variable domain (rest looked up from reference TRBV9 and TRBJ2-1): DSGVTQTPKHLITATGQRVTLRCSPRSGDLSVYWYQQSLDQGLQFLIQYYNGEERAKGNILERFSAQQFPDLHSELNLSSLELGDSALYFCASSVQTYASNEQFFGPGTRLTVL.

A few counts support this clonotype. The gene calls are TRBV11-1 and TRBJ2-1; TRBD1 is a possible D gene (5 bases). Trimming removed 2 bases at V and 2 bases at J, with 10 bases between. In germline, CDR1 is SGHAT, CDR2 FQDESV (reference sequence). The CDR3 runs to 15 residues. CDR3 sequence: CASSLTGAAYNEQFF. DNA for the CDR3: TGTGCCAGCAGCTTAACAGGAGCTGCCTACAATGAGCAGTTCTTC.

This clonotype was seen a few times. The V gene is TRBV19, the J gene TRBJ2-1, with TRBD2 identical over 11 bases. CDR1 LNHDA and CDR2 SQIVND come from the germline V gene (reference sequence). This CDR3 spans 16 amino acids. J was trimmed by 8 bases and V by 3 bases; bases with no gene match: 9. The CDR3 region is CASSMDRLAGLDEQFF. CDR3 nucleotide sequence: TGTGCCAGTAGTATGGATCGACTAGCGGGATTGGATGAGCAGTTCTTC.